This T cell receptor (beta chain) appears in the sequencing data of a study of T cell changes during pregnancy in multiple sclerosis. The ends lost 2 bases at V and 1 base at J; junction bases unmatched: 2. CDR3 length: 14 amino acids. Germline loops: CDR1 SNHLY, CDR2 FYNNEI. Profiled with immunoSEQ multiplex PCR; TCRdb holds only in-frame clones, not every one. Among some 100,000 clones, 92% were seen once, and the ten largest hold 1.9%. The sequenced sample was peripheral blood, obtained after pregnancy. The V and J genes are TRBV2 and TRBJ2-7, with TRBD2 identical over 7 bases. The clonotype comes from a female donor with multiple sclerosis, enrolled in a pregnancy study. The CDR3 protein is CASSELAVSYEQYF. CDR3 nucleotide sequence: TGTGCCAGCAGTGAACTAGCGGTGTCCTACGAGCAGTACTTC. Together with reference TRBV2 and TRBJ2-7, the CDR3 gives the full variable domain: EPEVTQTPSHQVTQMGQEVILRCVPISNHLYFYWYRQILGQKVEFLVSFYNNEISEKSEIFDDQFSVERPDGSNFTLKIRSTKLEDSAMYFCASSELAVSYEQYFGPGTRLTVT.